One and the same sample provided the 2 T cell receptor beta chains below, sequenced in a study of blood T cell repertoires in COVID-19. Using immunoSEQ multiplex PCR, the repertoire was profiled, and TCRdb retains in-frame clones only, with some absent. The sample includes under 65,000 clones, 81% of them seen just once. What was sequenced was peripheral blood. The receptor source for this set is a woman aged 55-69 years with acute or convalescent COVID-19.

The rearrangement links TRBV5-1 to TRBJ1-1, with D hard to call. Germline V gene lookup returns CDR1 SGHRS and CDR2 YFSETQ. The CDR3 length is 14 residues. V shed 1 base and J shed 2 bases, with 9 bases lying between them. Here the CDR3 reads CASSLKLRNTEAFF. The CDR3 DNA reads as TGCGCCAGCAGCTTGAAATTGAGAAACACTGAAGCTTTCTTT.

This chain connects TRBV5-4 to TRBJ1-2; 7 bases fit TRBD1. The CDR3 spans 14 residues. V was clipped by 3 bases and J by 4 bases; unmatched bases: 6. The V gene's germline CDR1 is SGHNT and CDR2 YYREEE (reference sequence). The CDR3 protein is CASSWDSGGYGYTF. The DNA of the CDR3 is TGTGCCAGCAGCTGGGACAGTGGGGGCTATGGCTACACCTTC.